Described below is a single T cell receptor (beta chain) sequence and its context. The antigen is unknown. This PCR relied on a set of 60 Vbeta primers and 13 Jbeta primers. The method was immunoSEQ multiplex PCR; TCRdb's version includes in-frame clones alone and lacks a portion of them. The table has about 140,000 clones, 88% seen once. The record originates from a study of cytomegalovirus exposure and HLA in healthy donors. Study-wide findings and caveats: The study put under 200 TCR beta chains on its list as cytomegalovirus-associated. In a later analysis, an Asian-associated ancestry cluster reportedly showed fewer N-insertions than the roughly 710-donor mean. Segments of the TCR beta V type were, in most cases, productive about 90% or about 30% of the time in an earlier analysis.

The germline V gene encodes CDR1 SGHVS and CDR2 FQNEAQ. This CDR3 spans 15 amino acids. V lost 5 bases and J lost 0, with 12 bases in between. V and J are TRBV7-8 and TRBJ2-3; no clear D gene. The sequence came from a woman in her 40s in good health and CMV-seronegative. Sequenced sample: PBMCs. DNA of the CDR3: TGTGCCAGCAGCCCCCGTGTGCGAAGCACAGATACGCAGTATTTT. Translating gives CASSPRVRSTDTQYF.